This TCR beta chain was documented in a study of blood T cell repertoires in COVID-19. Clones were read by immunoSEQ multiplex PCR, and TCRdb kept only the in-frame ones, dropping some. The sample carries about 300,000 clones, around 90% recorded once. V gave up 3 bases and J gave up 6 bases; unmatched junction bases: 12. The CDR3 covers 17 residues. Germline lookup yields CDR1 LNHDA and CDR2 SQIVND (reference sequence). Those enrolled, adults aged roughly 18 to 89 years, came from under 25 US areas. Sequencing used PBMCs or T cells enriched from blood (not recorded which). This clonotype was sampled from a woman aged 18-30 years with acute COVID-19. The V call is TRBV19, the J call TRBJ2-2, with 8 bases identical to TRBD2. The CDR3 protein is CASSIPHWTSKAGELFF. For the CDR3, the DNA is TGTGCCAGTAGTATTCCCCATTGGACTAGCAAGGCCGGGGAGCTGTTTTTT. Complete variable domain (other parts from reference TRBV19 and TRBJ2-2): DGGITQSPKYLFRKEGQNVTLSCEQNLNHDAMYWYRQDPGQGLRLIYYSQIVNDFQKGDIAEGYSVSREKKESFPLTVTSAQKNPTAFYLCASSIPHWTSKAGELFFGEGSRLTVL.